This TCR beta chain was recovered during a study of blood T cell repertoires in COVID-19. What the recovered Cohort 3 donors had was two negative PCRs, clearance, or symptom resolution. This CDR3 comprises 16 residues. Germline V CDR1 and CDR2: SGHNT, YENEEA. V was pared by 6 bases and J by 3 bases, with 10 bases of the junction left unmatched. Authors' data handling: Reference gene primers were amplified, and this amplification served to estimate nucleated cell counts. Sequencing used immunoSEQ multiplex PCR; TCRdb keeps in-frame clones, though not all of them. V and J calls and clone size are given by that table; D and trimming were obtained from the DNA. In the table there are 150,000 to 250,000 clones, 87% of which are singletons.

Material for sequencing was PBMCs or T cells enriched from blood (not recorded which). This TCR was recovered from a young woman who had recovered from COVID-19. V and J are TRBV11-3 and TRBJ1-3, with 8 bases identical to TRBD1. The CDR3 coding sequence is TGTGCCAGCAGAACGAGGACAGGGAAGGATGGAAACACCATATATTTT. It specifies CASRTRTGKDGNTIYF.